One and the same sample provided the 20 T cell receptor beta chains below, sequenced in a study of blood T cell repertoires in COVID-19. The repertoire was sequenced with immunoSEQ multiplex PCR; TCRdb's copy has only in-frame clones and lacks some. The sample includes around 390,000 clones, around nine tenths of them seen just once. The sample was PBMCs or T cells enriched from blood (not recorded which). Source of these receptors: a woman aged 45 to 65 who had recovered from COVID-19.

This chain uses TRBV19 with TRBJ1-6; TRBD1 matches 8 bases. The CDR3 covers 20 residues. Germline CDR1 LNHDA, CDR2 SQIVND (reference sequence). Trimming at V came to 9 bases and at J to 2 bases, leaving 21 bases not matched to a gene. DNA for the CDR3: TGTGCCAGCGAATATGGACCGGGACAGGTTGACTTCACCTATAATTCACCCCTCCACTTT. Translated, it gives CASEYGPGQVDFTYNSPLHF.

The chain employs TRBV3-1 (or the pseudogene TRBV3-2) and TRBJ2-5; 11 nucleotides line up with TRBD2. After removal of 0 bases from V and 5 bases from J, the junction contained 5 bases not matched to a gene. This CDR3 has 16 amino acids. CDR1 is LGHDT, CDR2 YNNKEL, per germline (reference sequence). The DNA for the CDR3 is TGTGCCAGCAGCCAAGATATTAGCGGGGGGGCGGAGACCCAGTACTTC. Translated, it gives CASSQDISGGAETQYF.

The V gene is TRBV23-1, the J gene TRBJ1-5; the D is unclear. Being an ORF, TRBV23-1 has a function that is uncertain. The CDR3 is 16 residues long. Trimming removed 4 bases from V and 0 bases from J, with 13 bases in between. This chain's CDR3 is CASSRHSETSNQPQHF. CDR3 coding DNA: TGCGCCAGCAGTCGACACTCAGAAACTAGCAATCAGCCCCAGCATTTT.

V usage is TRBV4-1 and J usage is TRBJ2-7; D gene unclear. Trimming removed 0 bases at V and 5 bases at J, with 11 bases between. CDR1 MGHRA and CDR2 YSYEKL come from the germline V gene. The CDR3 contains 14 residues. CDR3 DNA: TGCGCCAGCAGCCAAGAGAGGAGAGCTAACGAGCAGTACTTC. Amino acid sequence: CASSQERRANEQYF.

This chain uses TRBV19 with TRBJ1-5, with TRBD1 matching 7 bases. Germline V gene lookup returns CDR1 LNHDA and CDR2 SQIVND (reference sequence). This CDR3 contains 14 residues. J gave up 1 base and V 7 bases, and 4 bases lay outside the gene matches. The CDR3 sequence is CASTTDRSNQPQHF. The CDR3 nucleotides read TGTGCCAGTACCACGGACAGGAGCAATCAGCCCCAGCATTTT.

The chain recombines TRBV10-3 with TRBJ1-6; a weak D match, TRBD1 (6 bases). The V end lost 5 bases, the J end lost 6 bases, and 8 bases lay between the germline ends. Germline CDR1 is ENHRY and CDR2 is SYGVKD. The CDR3 runs to 13 residues. The CDR3 loop is CAISSQGNSPLHF. The CDR3 nucleotides read TGTGCCATCAGTTCACAGGGTAATTCACCCCTCCACTTT.

The chain couples TRBV28 to TRBJ2-2; 9 nucleotides align to TRBD1. This CDR3 has 16 amino acids. Germline V gives CDR1 MDHEN, CDR2 SYDVKM. V lost 1 base and J lost 7; bases outside the gene matches: 7. The CDR3 bases are TGTGCCAGCAGTTTATCCACCGGGACAGGGCACGGGGAGCTGTTTTTT. It translates to CASSLSTGTGHGELFF. Full variable domain (missing parts from reference TRBV28 and TRBJ2-2): DVKVTQSSRYLVKRTGEKVFLECVQDMDHENMFWYRQDPGLGLRLIYFSYDVKMKEKGDIPEGYSVSREKKERFSLILESASTNQTSMYLCASSLSTGTGHGELFFGEGSRLTVL.

V is TRBV7-2 and J is TRBJ2-5, with a tentative D call TRBD2 (6 bases). The CDR3 runs 15 residues. The ends were cut back, 3 bases at V and 2 bases at J, with 13 bases in the middle. The germline CDR1 and CDR2 sequences are SGHTA and FQGNSA. CDR3 DNA sequence: TGTGCCAGCAGCTTTTCCGGGACTGTACAAGAGACCCAGTACTTC. Protein product: CASSFSGTVQETQYF.

The chain recombines TRBV2 with TRBJ1-2; TRBD1 matches 9 bases. Germline CDR1 is SNHLY and CDR2 is FYNNEI. CDR3 length equals 14 residues. The junction had 9 bases not matched to a gene; V was cut back by 6 bases and J by 7 bases. The chain's CDR3 is CASRAPGTGIGYTF. In DNA form, the CDR3 reads TGTGCCAGCAGGGCTCCCGGGACAGGGATTGGCTACACCTTC.

The chain employs TRBV11-2 and TRBJ1-5; D perhaps matches TRBD1 (5 bases). In germline, CDR1 is SGHAT, CDR2 FQNNGV. V gave up 2 bases and J gave up 7 bases, with 15 bases separating them. The CDR3 loop spans 15 amino acids. CDR3 coding DNA: TGTGCCAGCAGCTTAAGTCAGGGTCCACGACAGCCCCAGCATTTT. Translated, it gives CASSLSQGPRQPQHF.

This chain joins TRBV14 and TRBJ2-6; D perhaps matches TRBD1 (5 bases). Germline V lookup: CDR1 SGHDN, CDR2 FVKESK. The CDR3 is made up of 18 amino acids. V lost 3 bases and J lost 0, with 15 bases in between. The CDR3 spells CASSHSRQYFSGANVLTF. DNA of the CDR3: TGTGCCAGCAGCCACTCACGACAGTACTTCTCTGGGGCCAACGTCCTGACTTTC.

The chain links TRBV4-3 to TRBJ2-2, with TRBD2 as a possible D gene (5 bases). Trimming cost V 3 bases and J 3 bases, with 20 bases left between them. This CDR3 region has 18 residues. In germline, CDR1 is LGHNA, CDR2 YSLEER. CDR3 amino acids: CASSQSRYRGLDTGELFF. CDR3 nucleotide sequence: TGCGCCAGCAGCCAGTCAAGGTATCGGGGTTTGGACACCGGGGAGCTGTTTTTT.

The rearrangement uses TRBV2 and TRBJ1-2, with 10 bases fitting TRBD1. The V gene end was trimmed by 11 bases and the J gene end by 0 bases; junction bases not matched to a gene: 9. The CDR3 runs 15 residues. Germline V gives CDR1 SNHLY, CDR2 FYNNEI. CDR3 bases: TGTGCCGGGCGTGACAGGGGGCTACCTAACTATGGCTACACCTTC. Its protein product is CAGRDRGLPNYGYTF.

This chain connects TRBV28 to TRBJ1-2, with TRBD1 matching 8 bases. The CDR3 is 13 residues long. Trimming removed 5 bases from V and 8 bases from J; junction bases left unmatched: 7. Germline V gives CDR1 MDHEN, CDR2 SYDVKM. The CDR3 nucleotides are TGTGCCAGCAGTCCGACAGGGGACTTCGGCTACACCTTC. Its translation is CASSPTGDFGYTF.

The V and J genes are TRBV18 and TRBJ1-1; TRBD1 agrees at 11 bases. V lost 1 base to trimming and J lost 5 bases; unmatched junction nucleotides: 6. The V gene's germline CDR1 is KGHSH and CDR2 LQKENI. The CDR3 runs to 16 residues. CDR3 nucleotide sequence: TGTGCCAGCTCACCACGGGACAGGGGGTGGGAAACTGAAGCTTTCTTT. Protein sequence: CASSPRDRGWETEAFF.

This clone was detected only a few times. The chain links TRBV12-3 or TRBV12-4 to TRBJ1-1, with D perhaps matching TRBD1 (5 bases). Trimming took 6 bases from V and 6 from J, leaving 14 bases between them. This CDR3 is built from 13 residues. The CDR3 coding sequence is TGTGCCAGCAGACGCGCAGGGCAGGCTGAAGCTTTCTTT. It codes for CASRRAGQAEAFF.

This sequence joins TRBV5-6 and TRBJ1-6; D call uncertain. CDR3 size: 16 residues. Germline V gene sequence: CDR1 SGHDT, CDR2 YYEEEE. The germline V and J ends were trimmed by 2 bases and 0 bases, with 9 bases remaining between them. This chain's CDR3 is CASSFRGYSYNSPLHF. CDR3 DNA: TGTGCCAGCAGCTTTCGGGGTTACTCCTATAATTCACCCCTCCACTTT.

This clone was found once. The chain joins TRBV2 to TRBJ2-5; D call uncertain. CDR3 length equals 12 residues. Trimming took off 7 bases at V and 2 bases at J, with 8 bases between the two ends. From germline, CDR1 is SNHLY and CDR2 FYNNEI. The CDR3 protein is CASTLTQETQYF. In nucleotides, the CDR3 is TGTGCCAGCACCCTGACACAAGAGACCCAGTACTTC.

This chain connects TRBV24-1 to TRBJ2-1; tentatively, D is TRBD1 (5 bases). V was shortened by 3 bases and J by 4 bases, with 9 bases between the two germline ends. CDR3 size: 14 residues. Germline V gene lookup returns CDR1 KGHDR and CDR2 SFDVKD. CDR3 amino acids: CATSDPGLYNEQFF. The DNA of the CDR3 is TGTGCCACCAGTGATCCAGGGTTATACAATGAGCAGTTCTTC.

The chain recombines TRBV5-1 with TRBJ1-3; TRBD1 might be the D (5 bases). The CDR3 is made up of 16 amino acids. V gave up 1 base and J gave up 6 bases, with 17 bases separating them. Germline V gene sequence: CDR1 SGHRS, CDR2 YFSETQ. This CDR3 is CASSLFFRPGPNTIYF. The CDR3 nucleotides read TGCGCCAGCAGCTTGTTTTTCCGACCAGGGCCAAACACCATATATTTT.